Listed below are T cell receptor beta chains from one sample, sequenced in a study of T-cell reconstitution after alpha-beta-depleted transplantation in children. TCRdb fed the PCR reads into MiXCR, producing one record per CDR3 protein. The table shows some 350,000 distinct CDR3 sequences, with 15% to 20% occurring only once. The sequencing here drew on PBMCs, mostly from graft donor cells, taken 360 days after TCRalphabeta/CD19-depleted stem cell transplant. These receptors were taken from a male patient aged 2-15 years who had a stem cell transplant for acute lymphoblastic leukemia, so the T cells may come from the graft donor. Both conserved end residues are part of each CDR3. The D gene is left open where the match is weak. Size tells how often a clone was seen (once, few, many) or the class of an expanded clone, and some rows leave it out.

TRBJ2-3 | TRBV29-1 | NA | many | CSVDKLVPTQYF | TGCAGCGTTGATAAACTAGTTCCTACGCAGTATTTT
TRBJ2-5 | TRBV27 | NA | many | CASSLAEQETQYF | TGTGCCAGCAGTTTAGCGGAACAAGAGACCCAGTACTTC
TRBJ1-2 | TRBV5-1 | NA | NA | CASSLDNDLGYTF | TGCGCCAGCAGCTTGGACAATGATCTTGGCTACACCTTC
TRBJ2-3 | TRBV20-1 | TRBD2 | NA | CSATLAGGLTDTQYF | TGCAGTGCTACGTTAGCGGGAGGGTTGACAGATACGCAGTATTTT
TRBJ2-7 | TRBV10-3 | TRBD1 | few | CAITQGQGAPYEQYF | TGTGCCATCACCCAAGGGCAGGGGGCTCCCTACGAGCAGTACTTC
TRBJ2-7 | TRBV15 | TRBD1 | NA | CATSKGQGARSYEQYF | TGTGCCACCAGCAAAGGACAGGGGGCCCGGTCCTACGAGCAGTACTTC
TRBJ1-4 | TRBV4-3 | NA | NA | CASSQERWYLEKLFF | TGCGCCAGCAGCCAAGAAAGGTGGTATCTTGAAAAACTGTTTTTT
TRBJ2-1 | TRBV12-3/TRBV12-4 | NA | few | CASSLRQATSYNEQFF | TGTGCCAGCAGTTTACGGCAGGCGACCTCCTACAATGAGCAGTTCTTC
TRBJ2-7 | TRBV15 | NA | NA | CATSSSTAYEQYF | TGTGCCACCAGCAGTTCGACAGCCTACGAGCAGTACTTC
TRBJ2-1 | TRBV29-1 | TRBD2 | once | CSVRPGLGCNEQFF | TGCAGCGTAAGACCGGGACTAGGTTGCAATGAGCAGTTCTTC
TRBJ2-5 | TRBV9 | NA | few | CASSDRRGTQYF | TGTGCCAGCAGCGACCGGAGGGGCACCCAGTACTTC
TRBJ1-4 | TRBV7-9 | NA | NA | CASSAGPLNEKLFF | TGTGCCAGCAGCGCGGGACCGTTAAATGAAAAACTGTTTTTT
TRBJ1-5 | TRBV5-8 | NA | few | CASSLGGGTPMPQHF | TGTGCCAGCAGCTTGGGGGGAGGGACCCCAATGCCCCAGCATTTT
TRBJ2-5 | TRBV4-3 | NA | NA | CASSQSSAGRVQETQYF | TGCGCCAGCAGCCAATCGTCTGCGGGCCGGGTCCAAGAGACCCAGTACTTC
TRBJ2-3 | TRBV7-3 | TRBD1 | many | CASSHGQGSDTQYF | TGTGCCAGCAGCCATGGACAGGGCTCAGATACGCAGTATTTT
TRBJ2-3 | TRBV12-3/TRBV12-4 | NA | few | CASKMGHSTDTQYF | TGTGCCAGCAAAATGGGGCATAGCACAGATACGCAGTATTTT
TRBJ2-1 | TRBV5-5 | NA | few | CASSLEPSSSYNEQFF | TGTGCCAGCAGCTTGGAGCCATCGAGCTCCTACAATGAGCAGTTCTTC
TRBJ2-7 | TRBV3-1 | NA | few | CASSQDGSSYEQYF | TGTGCCAGCAGCCAGGACGGGAGCTCCTACGAGCAGTACTTC
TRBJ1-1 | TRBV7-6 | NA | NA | CASSLQTSPTEAFF | TGTGCCAGCAGCCTACAGACCAGTCCTACTGAAGCTTTCTTT
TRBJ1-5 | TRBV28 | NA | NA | CASRFGGLSNQPQHF | TGTGCCAGCCGTTTTGGGGGGCTTAGCAATCAGCCCCAGCATTTT
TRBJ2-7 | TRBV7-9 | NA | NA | CASSPYEQYF | TGTGCCAGCAGCCCTTACGAGCAGTACTTC
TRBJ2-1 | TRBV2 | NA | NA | CASSPGTRNSNEQFF | TGTGCCAGCAGCCCCGGGACTCGTAATTCCAATGAGCAGTTCTTC
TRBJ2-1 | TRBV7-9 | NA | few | CASSPRSGSYNEQFF | TGTGCCAGCAGCCCCCGAAGCGGTTCCTACAATGAGCAGTTCTTC
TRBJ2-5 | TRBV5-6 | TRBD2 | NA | CASSLGPSGTQETQYF | TGTGCCAGCAGCTTGGGTCCTAGCGGGACCCAAGAGACCCAGTACTTC
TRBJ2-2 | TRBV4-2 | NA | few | CASSQDAGSGELFF | TGTGCCAGCAGCCAAGATGCAGGGAGCGGGGAGCTGTTTTTT
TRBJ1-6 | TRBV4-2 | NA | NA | CASSPLRGSPLHF | TGTGCCAGCAGCCCCCTCCGGGGTTCACCCCTCCACTTT
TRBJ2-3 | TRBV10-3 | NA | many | CAISPQGSPPGDTQYF | TGTGCCATCAGTCCCCAGGGGTCCCCCCCAGGAGATACGCAGTATTTT
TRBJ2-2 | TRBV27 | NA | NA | CASRNRWDTGELFF | TGTGCCAGCAGGAATCGATGGGACACCGGGGAGCTGTTTTTT
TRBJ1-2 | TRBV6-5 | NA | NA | CASSYSTGPRNYGYTF | TGTGCCAGCAGTTACTCAACAGGCCCGAGGAACTATGGCTACACCTTC
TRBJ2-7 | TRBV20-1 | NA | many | CSAEGGDGYEQYF | TGCAGTGCAGAGGGGGGAGACGGCTACGAGCAGTACTTC
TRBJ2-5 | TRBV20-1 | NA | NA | CSARDGDRVQETQYF | TGCAGTGCTAGAGATGGCGACCGGGTCCAAGAGACCCAGTACTTC
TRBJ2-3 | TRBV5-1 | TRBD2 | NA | CASSPYGTTSTDTQYF | TGCGCCAGCAGCCCATACGGGACTACCAGCACAGATACGCAGTATTTT
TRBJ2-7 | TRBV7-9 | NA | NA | CASSQFGPYEQYF | TGTGCCAGCAGCCAATTTGGCCCCTACGAGCAGTACTTC
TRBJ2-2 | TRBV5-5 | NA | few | CASSSRAGTITGELFF | TGTGCCAGCAGCTCCCGCGCCGGGACCATCACCGGGGAGCTGTTTTTT
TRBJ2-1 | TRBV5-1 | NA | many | CASSLRLTDEQFF | TGCGCCAGCAGCTTGCGGCTTACAGATGAGCAGTTCTTC